Described below is a single TCR beta chain sequence and its context. Its antigen is unknown. No qualities accompany the bases; no much larger clone lies one base away. The immunoSEQ Assay, a bias-controlled multiplex PCR, was used to amplify TCRbeta CDR3 regions from genomic DNA. As for the authors' bioinformatics: Within the assay, amplification of reference gene primers was used to estimate how many nucleated cells each sample contained. To quantify the absolute abundance of each unique TCRbeta CDR3 rearrangement, sequence reads were collapsed and filtered. For each sample, productive Simpson clonality was calculated as the square root of Simpson's diversity index over productive rearrangements. Sourced from immuneACCESS, this table was stored by TCRdb with only in-frame sequences that have V and J called. A share of the clones is absent; for the studies checked, an unresolved V gene accounts for under half, and the remainder has no known explanation. V, J and clone size derive from that table, while D and trimming were established from the DNA sequence. The sample contains 180,000 or so clones, around 87% of them found a single time. In total, the top ten clones hold 2.5% of the sample.

The collaborating institutions used their own protocols to collect whole blood in K2EDTA tubes. For TCRbeta analysis, collaborators shipped samples as frozen whole blood, isolated PBMCs, or DNA extracted from either of those sample types. From the cysteine through the phenylalanine, the CDR3 covers 15 amino acids. The entry retains the CDR3 DNA only, 45 bases that are in frame from base 1. V lost 5 bases and J lost 5 bases, and the count of bases not matched to a germline gene is 9. The germline V gene gives CDR1 as SGHDN and CDR2 as FVKESK. These data belong to a study of blood T cell repertoires in COVID-19 (dated by TCRdb to between 2020 and 2021). About the full investigation: Samples covering the acute and convalescent phases of COVID-19 were provided by collaborators in the United States, Italy and Spain. The material from the prospective study consisted of cDNA or gDNA derived from T cells, B-cell-depleted T cells, or PBMCs. Deeply sampled blood TCRbeta repertoires from subjects exposed to, actively infected with, or recovered from COVID-19 were included in the dataset. The samples were drawn from the first 160 participants of the ongoing ImmuneRACE study and from 950 to 1,500 subjects provided by 6 global collaborators. Where available, HLA class I and class II types were taken from metadata supplied by the sample provider and were not determined by assay-based typing. The repertoires were made available in a free public database intended to serve as a resource for research on the immune response to SARS-CoV-2. Nearly every sample came with metadata listing a de-identified subject ID, COVID-19 status, age in years and sex.

Study-wide conclusions, independent of this receptor: The quantity of clinical and demographic metadata differed by source and by participant and was supplied without curation.

Sequencing was performed on peripheral blood. This sequence was found in a man aged 35 to 55 with active or convalescent COVID-19. In this chain, TRBV14 is recombined with TRBJ1-2; a stretch of 9 junction bases matches TRBD1. In nucleotides, the sequence is TGTGCCAGCAGCGCAAGACAGGGGGGAGTGTATGGCTACACCTTC. The resulting protein is CASSARQGGVYGYTF. Full variable domain (CDR3 extended with the reference TRBV14 and TRBJ1-2 proteins): EAGVTQFPSHSVIEKGQTVTLRCDPISGHDNLYWYRRVMGKEIKFLLHFVKESKQDESGMPNNRFLAERTGGTYSTLKVQPAELEDSGVYFCASSARQGGVYGYTFGSGTRLTVV.